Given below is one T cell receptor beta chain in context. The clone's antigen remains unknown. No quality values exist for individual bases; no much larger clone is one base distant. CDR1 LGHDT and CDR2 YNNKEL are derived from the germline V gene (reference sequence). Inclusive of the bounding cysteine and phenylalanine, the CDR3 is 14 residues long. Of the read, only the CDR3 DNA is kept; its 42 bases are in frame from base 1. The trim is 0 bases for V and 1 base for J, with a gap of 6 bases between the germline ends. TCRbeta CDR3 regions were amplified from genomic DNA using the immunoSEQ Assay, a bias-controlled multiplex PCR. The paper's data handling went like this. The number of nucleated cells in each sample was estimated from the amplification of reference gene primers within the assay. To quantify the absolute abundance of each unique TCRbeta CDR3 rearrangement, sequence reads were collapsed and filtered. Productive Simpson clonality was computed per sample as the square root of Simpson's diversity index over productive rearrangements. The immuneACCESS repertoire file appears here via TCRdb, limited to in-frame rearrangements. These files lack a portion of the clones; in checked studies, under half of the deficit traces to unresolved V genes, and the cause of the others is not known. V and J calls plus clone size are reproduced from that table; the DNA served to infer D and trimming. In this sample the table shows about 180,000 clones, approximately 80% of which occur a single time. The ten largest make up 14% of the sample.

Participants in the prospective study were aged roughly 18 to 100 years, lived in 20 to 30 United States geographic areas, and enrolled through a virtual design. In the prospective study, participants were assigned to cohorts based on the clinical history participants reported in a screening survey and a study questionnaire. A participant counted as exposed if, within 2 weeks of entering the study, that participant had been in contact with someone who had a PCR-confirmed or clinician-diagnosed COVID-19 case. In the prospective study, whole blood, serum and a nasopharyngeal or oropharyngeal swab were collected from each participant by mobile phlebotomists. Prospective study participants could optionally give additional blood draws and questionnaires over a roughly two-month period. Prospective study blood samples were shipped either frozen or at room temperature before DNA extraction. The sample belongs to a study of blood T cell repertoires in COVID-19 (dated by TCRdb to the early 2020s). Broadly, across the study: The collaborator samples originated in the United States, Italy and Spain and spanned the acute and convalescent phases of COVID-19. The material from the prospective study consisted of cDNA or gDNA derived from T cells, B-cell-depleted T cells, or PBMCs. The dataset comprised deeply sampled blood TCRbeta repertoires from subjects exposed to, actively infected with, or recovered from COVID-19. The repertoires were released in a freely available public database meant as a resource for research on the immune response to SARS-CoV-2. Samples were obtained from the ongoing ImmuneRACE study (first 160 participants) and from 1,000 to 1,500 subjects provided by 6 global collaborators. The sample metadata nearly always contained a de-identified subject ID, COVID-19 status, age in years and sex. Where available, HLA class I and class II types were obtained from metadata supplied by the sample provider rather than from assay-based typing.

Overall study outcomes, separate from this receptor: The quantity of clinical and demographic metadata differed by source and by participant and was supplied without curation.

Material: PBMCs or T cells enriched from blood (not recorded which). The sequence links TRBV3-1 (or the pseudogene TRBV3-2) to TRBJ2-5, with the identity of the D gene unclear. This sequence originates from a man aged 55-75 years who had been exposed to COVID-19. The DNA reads TGTGCCAGCAGCCAAGACCCAGTCCAAGAGACCCAGTACTTC. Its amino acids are CASSQDPVQETQYF.